The 7 T cell receptor beta chains reported below all come from one sample, sequenced in a study of brain metastases from non-small cell lung cancer. The data were produced by immunoSEQ multiplex PCR, yet TCRdb's version contains in-frame clones alone and is incomplete. There are approximately 4,900 clones in the sample; roughly 80% occur only once, and about 6% lies in the top ten. Sequenced: primary lung tumor tissue. Receptor source: a donor over 35 with non-small cell lung cancer.

As regards this clone: A read error may produce the germline difference seen at one junction end. The chain uses TRBV12-3 or TRBV12-4 and TRBJ1-2; 10 bases line up with TRBD1. This CDR3 region has 13 residues. The CDR3 nucleotides are TGTGCCAGCAGCCCGACAGGGGGCTATGGCTACACTTTC. It codes for CASSPTGGYGYTF.

The gene calls are TRBV6-2 or TRBV6-3 and TRBJ2-1; tentatively, D is TRBD1 (5 bases). Germline-derived CDR1 and CDR2 are MNHEY and SVGEGT. V dropped 0 bases and J dropped 15 bases, with 12 bases sitting between them. The CDR3 sequence is 12 residues long. The CDR3: CASSYSSQGRFF. The CDR3 DNA reads as TGTGCCAGCAGTTACTCGAGTCAGGGTCGGTTCTTC.

This sequence joins TRBV19 and TRBJ1-6; 8 bases are shared with TRBD1. Trimming at V came to 2 bases and at J to 9 bases, leaving 9 bases not matched to a gene. This CDR3 is 16 amino acids long. The germline gives CDR1 LNHDA, CDR2 SQIVND (reference sequence). CDR3 in DNA: TGTGCCAGTAGTATACCCGGGGCAGGGGGCCGTTCACCCCTCCACTTT. Protein sequence: CASSIPGAGGRSPLHF.

About this clone: This specimen includes other DNA sequences encoding the same CDR3. This chain uses TRBV6-5 with TRBJ1-6, with D perhaps TRBD1 (5 bases). CDR3 size: 14 residues. Trimming cost V 6 bases and J 2 bases, with 8 bases left between them. Germline CDR1 and CDR2: MNHEY and SVGAGI. CDR3 nucleotides: TGTGCCAGCAGCTCAGGGCCCTATAATTCACCCCTCCACTTT. Translated: CASSSGPYNSPLHF.

This clone was observed a single time. At one of its ends the junction is not consistent with the germline gene, which may arise from a read error. The chain employs TRBV14 and TRBJ2-7; D unclear. This CDR3 spans 14 amino acids. Germline CDR1 SGHDN, CDR2 FVKESK. CDR3: CTSSHYRKAYEQYF. CDR3 coding DNA: TGTACCAGCAGCCACTACAGAAAAGCCTACGAGCAGTACTTC.

The chain is built from TRBV29-1 and TRBJ2-5; D ambiguous. Germline V gene data show CDR1 as SQVTM and CDR2 as ANQGSEA. This CDR3 has 12 amino acids. The V end was cut by 4 bases, the J end by 3 bases, with 9 bases between. In DNA, the CDR3 is TGCAGCGTTGGTATGGGGAAAGAGACCCAGTACTTC. This sequence encodes CSVGMGKETQYF.

The V and J genes are TRBV7-2 and TRBJ1-6; a possible D gene is TRBD1 (5 bases). Germline V gene data show CDR1 as SGHTA and CDR2 as FQGNSA. Trimming removed 5 bases from V and 7 bases from J, with 18 bases in between. The CDR3 has 16 residues. In nucleotides, the CDR3 is TGTGCCAGCAGCCGGCGGGGCGCGGGTCTCAATTCACCCCTCCACTTT. This encodes CASSRRGAGLNSPLHF.